This T cell receptor beta chain was sequenced for a study of shared clonotypes between healthy human individuals. Study information: The composition of the donors was two women and a few men aged 18 to 49. A donor's plate count was three for CD4 naive and three for CD4 memory; CD8 naive had two and CD8 memory one.

Between the trimmed V and J ends, which lost 0 bases and 6 bases, there was a span of 6 bases. This CDR3 has 13 amino acids. CDR1 is SGHRS and CDR2 is YFSETQ in the germline V gene. Authors' analysis steps: Filtering differed, since immunoSEQ gave only junction sequences and no quality scores. Assay used: immunoSEQ multiplex PCR; TCRdb lists only in-frame clones, some missing. The V and J calls and clone size were taken over from that table, and D and trimming were inferred from the DNA. The table lists 2 million to 2.5 million clones, roughly 95% of them singletons. Within Nashville, Tennessee resided all donors, each a Caucasian adult.

The chain carries TRBV5-1 and TRBJ2-2; D not certain. This clonotype was sampled from a young man in good health. Sequencing was carried out using naive CD4+ T cells sorted from blood. Sample subset: CD45RA+ positively selected. CDR3 amino acids: CASSLGDSGELFF. The CDR3 DNA reads as TGCGCCAGCAGCTTGGGAGATTCCGGGGAGCTGTTTTTT. Full variable domain (outside the CDR3, taken from reference TRBV5-1 and TRBJ2-2): KAGVTQTPRYLIKTRGQQVTLSCSPISGHRSVSWYQQTPGQGLQFLFEYFSETQRNKGNFPGRFSGRQFSNSRSEMNVSTLELGDSALYLCASSLGDSGELFFGEGSRLTVL.